These 17 T cell receptor beta chains share one sample of origin, sequenced in a study of tumor-infiltrating T cells and Merkel cell polyomavirus (dated by TCRdb to 2015 to 2018). Concerning the study at large: In Merkel cell carcinoma patients, the study examined CD8+ T cells specific for the Merkel cell polyomavirus KLL epitope.

Preparation of the library involved the immunoSEQ multiplex PCR assay. The table comes from immuneACCESS by way of TCRdb, which keeps in-frame sequences with V and J called. Part of the clones is missing from these tables; in studies checked, under half for an unresolved V gene and the rest for unknown reasons. This sample gives some 25,000 clones in total; around nine tenths of them show up just once. The ten largest clones take up around 2.8% of the sample. Robust positive staining for Merkel cell polyomavirus Large T antigen was observed by immunohistochemistry in the tumors of all patients. Sequenced material: lymph node tissue. These TCRs come from a man between 50 and 59 years old with Merkel cell carcinoma.

This chain connects TRBV2 to TRBJ1-4; TRBD1 agrees at 9 bases. The length of the CDR3 is 14 residues. The V gene's germline CDR1 is SNHLY and CDR2 FYNNEI. V trimming: 8 bases; J trimming: 8 bases; junction bases outside the gene matches: 9. This CDR3 is CASQEQGAFEKLFF. The CDR3 DNA reads as TGTGCCAGCCAAGAACAGGGGGCATTCGAAAAACTGTTTTTT.

DNA for the CDR3: TGTGCCAGCAGTTACTCGAGTCAGGGGGGAAATGGCTACACCTTC. Amino acid sequence: CASSYSSQGGNGYTF. V and J are TRBV6-6 and TRBJ1-2, with TRBD1 identical over 7 bases. The length of the CDR3 is 15 residues. The V segment lost 0 bases and the J segment 6 bases; nucleotides outside the gene matches: 7. The germline V gene encodes CDR1 MNHNY and CDR2 SVGAGI (reference sequence).

This rearrangement joins TRBV19 to TRBJ1-2; perhaps TRBD1 as D (6 bases). CDR1 is LNHDA and CDR2 is SQIVND in the germline V gene (reference sequence). V lost 6 bases and J lost 4, with 18 bases in between. The CDR3 is 15 residues long. The CDR3 bases are TGTGCCAGTAGGAATGACGTGGACAGAAGCTATGGCTACACCTTC. It specifies CASRNDVDRSYGYTF.

The chain employs TRBV4-3 and TRBJ2-7; D uncertain. The CDR3 length is 13 residues. Germline V lookup: CDR1 LGHNA, CDR2 YSLEER. The V gene lost 2 bases and the J gene lost 3 bases, with 8 bases spanning the gap. This chain's CDR3 is CASSQLRGYEQYF. The CDR3 coding sequence is TGCGCCAGCAGCCAACTCCGAGGCTACGAGCAGTACTTC.

This sequence joins TRBV7-8 and TRBJ1-5, with D possibly TRBD1 on 5 matching bases. The CDR3 runs to 16 residues. With 1 base removed from V and 3 bases from J, the gap between germline ends came to 13 bases. Germline CDR1 and CDR2: SGHVS and FQNEAQ. The CDR3 region is CASSLVLGTSNQPQHF. DNA for the CDR3: TGTGCCAGCAGCTTAGTTTTGGGGACTTCCAATCAGCCCCAGCATTTT.

The chain has TRBV27 and TRBJ2-7; D is ambiguous. V was shortened by 4 bases and J by 1 base, with 11 bases between the two germline ends. The CDR3 length is 14 residues. From germline, CDR1 is MNHEY and CDR2 SMNVEV (reference sequence). This CDR3 reads CASSWSADSYEQYF. In DNA form, the CDR3 reads TGTGCCAGCAGTTGGAGTGCGGATTCCTACGAGCAGTACTTC.

V is TRBV5-1 and J is TRBJ2-1, with a tentative D call TRBD2 (6 bases). The germline gives CDR1 SGHRS, CDR2 YFSETQ. V lost 4 bases and J 8 bases, leaving 10 bases between the germline ends. This CDR3 spans 12 amino acids. In DNA form, the CDR3 reads TGCGCCAGCAGCGAGACTAGGGATGAGCAGTTCTTC. Its translation: CASSETRDEQFF.

This chain connects TRBV4-3 to TRBJ2-5; 9 nucleotides align to TRBD2. This CDR3 comprises 15 residues. The J segment lost 1 base and the V segment lost 0 bases, leaving 0 bases of the junction unmatched. Germline V gene lookup returns CDR1 LGHNA and CDR2 YSLEER. This CDR3 is CASSQERGGQETQYF. The CDR3 nucleotides are TGCGCCAGCAGCCAAGAGCGGGGGGGCCAAGAGACCCAGTACTTC.

The CDR3 protein is CASSLETSGRVTYEQYF. The CDR3 region has the DNA TGTGCCAGCAGCTTAGAGACTAGCGGGAGGGTCACCTACGAGCAGTACTTC. The V gene is TRBV7-2, the J gene TRBJ2-7; 14 bases map to TRBD2. Germline CDR1 is SGHTA and CDR2 is FQGNSA. V trimming: 1 base; J trimming: 2 bases; junction bases outside the gene matches: 4. This CDR3 is built from 17 residues.

V and J are TRBV5-1 and TRBJ2-3, with 7 bases matching TRBD2. CDR1 and CDR2 (germline): SGHRS, YFSETQ. V shed 0 bases, J shed 2 bases, and the junction held 9 bases outside the gene matches. The length of the CDR3 is 17 residues. This chain's CDR3 is CASSLGQGGSYTDTQYF. The CDR3 region has the DNA TGCGCCAGCAGCTTGGGTCAGGGAGGGTCCTACACAGATACGCAGTATTTT.

V is TRBV6-5 and J is TRBJ2-7; 7 bases are a match to TRBD1. The CDR3 runs to 16 residues. V gave up 0 bases and J gave up 4 bases; unmatched junction bases: 9. Germline CDR1 reads MNHEY; CDR2 reads SVGAGI. CDR3 bases: TGTGCCAGCAGTTACTCGTCGATAGGGGGCGTTTACGAGCAGTACTTC. This encodes CASSYSSIGGVYEQYF.

The chain carries TRBV21-1 and TRBJ2-1; TRBD2 is the table's D call and was not checked against the DNA. TRBV21-1 corresponds to a pseudogene. The CDR3 length is 16 residues. This chain's CDR3 is CASSKQQAASYNEQFF. The CDR3 DNA reads TGTGCCAGCAGCAAACAACAAGCGGCCTCCTACAATGAGCAGTTCTTC.

This chain connects TRBV20-1 to TRBJ2-5; maybe TRBD2 (6 bases). The DNA end lines up better with TRBJ2-7; the J call may be wrong. This CDR3 has 11 amino acids. Germline assignment: CDR1 DFQATT and CDR2 SNEGSKA (reference sequence). The CDR3 spells CSARWGVEQYF. The CDR3 DNA reads TGCAGTGCTAGGTGGGGGGTCGAGCAGTACTTC.

CDR3 sequence: CASSFSRGAGTLHF. The CDR3 DNA follows: TGTGCCAGCAGTTTCTCCCGGGGCGCGGGGACCCTCCACTTT. The gene calls are TRBV28 and TRBJ1-6, with D possibly matching TRBD1 (5 bases). Germline CDR1 MDHEN, CDR2 SYDVKM. The CDR3 is 14 amino acids. V shed 3 bases and J shed 14 bases, with 17 bases lying between them.

V is TRBV5-1 and J is TRBJ2-7; tentatively, D is TRBD1 (6 bases). The germline V and J ends were trimmed by 2 bases and 2 bases, with 8 bases remaining between them. The germline CDR1 and CDR2 sequences are SGHRS and YFSETQ. The CDR3 is made up of 13 amino acids. CDR3 loop: CASSLPGAYEQYF. CDR3 bases: TGCGCCAGCAGCTTACCAGGGGCCTACGAGCAGTACTTC.

This chain uses TRBV10-3 with TRBJ1-1; 7 bases line up with TRBD1. Germline V CDR1 and CDR2: ENHRY, SYGVKD. The V gene end was trimmed by 10 bases and the J gene end by 1 base; junction bases not matched to a gene: 9. The CDR3 consists of 14 residues. This CDR3 is CATRLGQENTEAFF. The DNA of the CDR3 is TGTGCCACCAGACTCGGACAGGAGAACACTGAAGCTTTCTTT.

The chain has TRBV4-2 and TRBJ2-7; D is perhaps TRBD2 (5 bases). The CDR3 consists of 14 residues. V lost 0 bases and J 4 bases, leaving 10 bases between the germline ends. Germline loops: CDR1 LGHNA, CDR2 YNFKEQ. The CDR3 loop reads CASSQEGSNYEQYF. CDR3 coding DNA: TGTGCCAGCAGCCAAGAGGGGAGTAATTACGAGCAGTACTTC.